The 3 T cell receptor beta chains presented below share a single source sample, sequenced in a study of T-cell memory formation after mild COVID-19. TCRdb reprocessed the 5' RACE reads via MiXCR and lists one record per CDR3 protein. This sample has about 82,000 distinct CDR3 sequences, with roughly 12% found just once. The sequencing sample was made of PBMCs or a T cell subset sorted from them (not recorded which). The origin of the receptors is a man aged 18 to 35 who had mild COVID-19 (a few samples of this study predate the infection). Cell type and time point are not known.

A few counts support this clonotype. This chain uses TRBV12-3 or TRBV12-4 with TRBJ2-7; maybe TRBD2 (7 bases). This CDR3 is built from 14 residues. V shed 4 bases and J shed 1 base, with 11 bases lying between them. CDR3 coding DNA: TGTGCCAGCAGTTGGGGGGGGCCGTCCTACGAGCAGTACTTC. Encoded protein: CASSWGGPSYEQYF.

This clonotype was seen ten or more times. The chain links TRBV5-1 to TRBJ2-4; D not certain. Germline V gene sequence: CDR1 SGHRS, CDR2 YFSETQ. This CDR3 comprises 16 residues. V lost 3 bases and J lost 0, with 13 bases in between. The CDR3: CASSSSFQVAKNIQYF. The CDR3 DNA follows: TGCGCCAGCAGCTCGTCTTTTCAGGTAGCCAAAAACATTCAGTACTTC. Looking up the rest from reference TRBV5-1 and TRBJ2-4 gives the full variable domain: KAGVTQTPRYLIKTRGQQVTLSCSPISGHRSVSWYQQTPGQGLQFLFEYFSETQRNKGNFPGRFSGRQFSNSRSEMNVSTLELGDSALYLCASSSSFQVAKNIQYFGAGTRLSVL.

This clonotype was observed a few times. V is TRBV28 and J is TRBJ1-5, with 8 positions matching TRBD1. This CDR3 has 19 residues. Germline V gives CDR1 MDHEN, CDR2 SYDVKM. With 0 bases clipped from V and 0 bases from J, the junction kept 10 bases outside the gene matches. The CDR3 DNA is TGTGCCAGCAGTTTATGGACTCCGGGACAGGCCTATAGCAATCAGCCCCAGCATTTT. Translating it yields CASSLWTPGQAYSNQPQHF.